The T cell receptor (beta chain) described here comes from a study of tumor-infiltrating lymphocytes in oesophageal squamous cell carcinoma (dated by TCRdb to about 2016). CDR1 and CDR2 are drawn from the germline V gene (reference sequence): SGHNT, YYREEE. The CDR3 numbers 15 residues from cysteine through phenylalanine. This entry keeps only the CDR3 DNA: 45 bases, framed from base 1. The V end loses 4 bases and the J end loses 2 bases, and a stretch of 14 bases separates them. Library preparation was by PCR. TCRdb lists the instrument as Illumina HiSeq 2000. In TCRdb, the public reads were trimmed at Q25 with fastp and aligned with MiXCR, with productive beta chains retained. One record per CDR3 amino acid sequence lists the most common genes and DNA. The sample yields roughly 23,000 distinct CDR3 sequences; approximately 34% were counted once. 19% of the sample comes from the top ten. This clonotype came up many times. What antigen it recognizes has not been identified. No base quality values were provided; no much bigger clone lies one nucleotide off.

The sequence links TRBV5-4 to TRBJ2-3; 6 matching bases give a weak D call of TRBD2. Sequencing was carried out using esophageal tumor tissue. The sequence was collected from a female donor with esophageal squamous cell carcinoma. The CDR3 protein: CASSVSGSLTDTQYF. The DNA is TGTGCCAGCAGCGTTAGCGGATCCCTCACAGATACGCAGTATTTT. Supplemented by the reference TRBV5-4 and TRBJ2-3 proteins around the CDR3, the complete variable domain is ETGVTQSPTHLIKTRGQQVTLRCSSQSGHNTVSWYQQALGQGPQFIFQYYREEENGRGNFPPRFSGLQFPNYSSELNVNALELDDSALYLCASSVSGSLTDTQYFGPGTRLTVL.